This entry features one TCR beta chain sequence. Its target is unknown. This sample was included in a study of vaccination effects on CD4 cells after COVID-19. TCRdb's table, derived via immunoSEQ multiplex PCR, lists solely in-frame clones and lacks some. Of tens of thousands of clones detected, around 67% appear once; the ten largest clones hold around 19%. The CDR3 runs 14 residues. The ends were cut back, 4 bases at V and 3 bases at J, with 12 bases in the middle. CDR1 and CDR2 from the germline V gene are KGHSH and LQKENI. After expansion with viral peptide pools in the ViraFEST assay, antigen-specific CD4+ T cells were sequenced. Following 10 days of culture, CD4+ T cells were isolated. Nucleocapsid antibodies stayed negative before and after vaccination, showing no earlier SARS-CoV-2 infection.

This specimen was CD4+ T cells from PBMCs cultured with SARS-CoV-2 spike peptides, taken before COVID-19 vaccination. The chain has TRBV18 and TRBJ1-1; D may be TRBD1 (5 bases). This receptor was obtained from a human donor who received a COVID-19 vaccine. CDR3 region: CASSRGNLDTEAFF. CDR3 coding DNA: TGTGCCAGCTCACGGGGGAATTTGGACACTGAAGCTTTCTTT.